This is a list of T cell receptor beta chains from one sample in a study of technical replicates of blood from a handful of donors. The method was immunoSEQ multiplex PCR; TCRdb's version includes in-frame clones alone and lacks a portion of them. Of 74,000 or so clones listed, 80% to 95% are singletons. Sequences were obtained from T cells isolated from PBMCs. The receptors derive from a human donor in good health. Both conserved end residues are part of each CDR3. The D gene is left open where the match is weak. Clone size is not always given. Where it is, it says once, few, many or a class for expanded clones.

d_gene	v_gene	abundance	j_gene	CDR3aa	CDR3nt
TRBD1	TRBV6-5	.	TRBJ2-1	CASSPNRGLWYEQFF	TGTGCCAGCAGTCCCAACAGGGGGCTGTGGTATGAGCAGTTCTTC
.	TRBV7-8	few	TRBJ2-2	CASSLHFTGELFF	TGTGCCAGCAGCTTACACTTTACCGGGGAGCTGTTTTTT
.	TRBV4-3	.	TRBJ1-2	CASSQAGVGYTF	TGCGCCAGCAGCCAAGCAGGGGTTGGCTACACCTTC
.	TRBV10-3	.	TRBJ1-4	CAISESNQGQEKLFF	TGTGCCATCAGTGAGTCGAATCAGGGGCAAGAAAAACTGTTTTTT
.	TRBV6-1	.	TRBJ1-2	CASSEGASGYGYTF	TGTGCCAGCAGTGAAGGAGCCTCGGGCTATGGCTACACCTTC
.	TRBV7-9	.	TRBJ2-2	CASSPINIFTGELFF	TGTGCCAGCAGCCCGATAAACATTTTCACCGGGGAGCTGTTTTTT
.	TRBV28	.	TRBJ1-4	CASSSRTQVINEKLFF	TGTGCCAGCAGTTCACGGACACAGGTTATCAATGAAAAACTGTTTTTT
.	TRBV9	.	TRBJ2-7	CASSVAGFGYEQYF	TGTGCCAGCAGCGTAGCTGGCTTTGGCTACGAGCAGTACTTC
TRBD1	TRBV5-1	once	TRBJ2-7	CASSSGQGLRYEQYF	TGCGCCAGCAGCTCGGGACAGGGACTAAGGTACGAGCAGTACTTC
.	TRBV5-1	few	TRBJ1-4	CASSLVPGNEKLFF	TGCGCCAGCAGCTTGGTCCCGGGGAATGAAAAACTGTTTTTT
.	TRBV27	.	TRBJ2-3	CASSLFRSGTDTQYF	TGTGCCAGCAGTTTATTTAGAAGCGGCACAGATACGCAGTATTTT
TRBD1	TRBV25-1	.	TRBJ1-1	CASSEEQGPLGRTEAFF	TGTGCCAGCAGCGAGGAACAGGGGCCCTTAGGTCGAACTGAAGCTTTCTTT
TRBD1	TRBV5-1	.	TRBJ1-1	CASNFGRQRDRGVEAFF	TGCGCCAGCAACTTTGGTCGGCAGCGGGACAGGGGTGTTGAAGCTTTCTTT
TRBD2	TRBV10-3	.	TRBJ2-1	CAISTGLAEINEQFF	TGTGCCATCAGTACAGGACTAGCGGAGATAAATGAGCAGTTCTTC
.	TRBV30	.	TRBJ1-1	CAWKTADYTEAFF	TGTGCCTGGAAGACAGCTGACTACACTGAAGCTTTCTTT
TRBD1	TRBV11-3	.	TRBJ1-3	CASSPDRGSGNTIYF	TGTGCCAGCAGCCCTGACAGGGGCTCTGGAAACACCATATATTTT